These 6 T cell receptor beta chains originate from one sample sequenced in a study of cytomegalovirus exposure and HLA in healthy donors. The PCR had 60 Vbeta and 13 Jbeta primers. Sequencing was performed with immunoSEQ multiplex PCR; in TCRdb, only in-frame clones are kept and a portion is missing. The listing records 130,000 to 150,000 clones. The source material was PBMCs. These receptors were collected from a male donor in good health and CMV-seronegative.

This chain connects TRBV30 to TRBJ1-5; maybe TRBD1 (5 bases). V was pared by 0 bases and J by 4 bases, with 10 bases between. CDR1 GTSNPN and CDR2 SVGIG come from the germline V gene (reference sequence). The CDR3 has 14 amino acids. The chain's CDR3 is CAWSVSGGNQPQHF. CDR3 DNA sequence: TGTGCCTGGAGTGTGTCGGGGGGGAATCAGCCCCAGCATTTT.

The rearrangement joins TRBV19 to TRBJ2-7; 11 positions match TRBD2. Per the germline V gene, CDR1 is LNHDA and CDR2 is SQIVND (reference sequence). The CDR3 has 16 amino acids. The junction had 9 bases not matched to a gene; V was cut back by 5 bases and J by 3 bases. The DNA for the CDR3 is TGTGCCAGTAGTGCCCCGATAGCGGGAGGGATCTACGAGCAGTACTTC. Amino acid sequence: CASSAPIAGGIYEQYF.

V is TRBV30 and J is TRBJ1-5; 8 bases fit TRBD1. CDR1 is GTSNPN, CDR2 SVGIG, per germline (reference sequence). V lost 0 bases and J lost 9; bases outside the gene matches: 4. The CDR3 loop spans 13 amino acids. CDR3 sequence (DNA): TGTGCCTGGAGTGTGGGACAGGTGGGGCCCCAGCATTTT. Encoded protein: CAWSVGQVGPQHF.

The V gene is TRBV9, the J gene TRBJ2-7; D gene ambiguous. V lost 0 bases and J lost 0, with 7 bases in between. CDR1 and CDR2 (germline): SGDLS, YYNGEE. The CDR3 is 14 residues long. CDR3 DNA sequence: TGTGCCAGCAGCGTAGAGTACAGCTCCTACGAGCAGTACTTC. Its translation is CASSVEYSSYEQYF.

The CDR3 spells CASSQETGDEQYF. CDR3 in DNA: TGTGCCAGCAGCCAGGAGACAGGGGACGAGCAGTACTTC. The chain recombines TRBV4-2 with TRBJ2-7; 8 bases are a match to TRBD1. CDR3 length equals 13 residues. The J segment lost 5 bases and the V segment lost 3 bases, leaving 3 bases of the junction unmatched. The germline V gene encodes CDR1 LGHNA and CDR2 YNFKEQ.

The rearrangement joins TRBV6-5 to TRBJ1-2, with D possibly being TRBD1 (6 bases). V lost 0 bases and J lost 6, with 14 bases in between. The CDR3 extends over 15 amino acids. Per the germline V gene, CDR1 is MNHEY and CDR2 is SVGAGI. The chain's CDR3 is CASSYSAGDTNGYTF. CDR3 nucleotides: TGTGCCAGCAGTTACTCGGCAGGGGATACGAATGGCTACACCTTC.